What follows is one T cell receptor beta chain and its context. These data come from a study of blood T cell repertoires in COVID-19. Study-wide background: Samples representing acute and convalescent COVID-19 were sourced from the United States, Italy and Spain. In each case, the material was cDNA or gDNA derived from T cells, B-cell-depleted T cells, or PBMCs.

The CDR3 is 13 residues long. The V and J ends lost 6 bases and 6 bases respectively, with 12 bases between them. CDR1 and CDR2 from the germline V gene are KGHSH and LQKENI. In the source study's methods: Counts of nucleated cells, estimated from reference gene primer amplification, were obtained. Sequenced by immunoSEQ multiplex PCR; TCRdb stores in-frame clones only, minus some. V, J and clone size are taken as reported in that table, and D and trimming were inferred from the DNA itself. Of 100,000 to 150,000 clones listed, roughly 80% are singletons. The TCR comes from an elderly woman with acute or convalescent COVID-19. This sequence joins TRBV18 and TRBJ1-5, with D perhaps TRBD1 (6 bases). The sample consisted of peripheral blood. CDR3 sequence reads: CASSTGLRQPQHF. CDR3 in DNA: TGTGCCAGCTCCACAGGGCTACGTCAGCCCCAGCATTTT. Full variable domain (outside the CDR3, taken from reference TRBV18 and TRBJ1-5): NAGVMQNPRHLVRRRGQEARLRCSPMKGHSHVYWYRQLPEEGLKFMVYLQKENIIDESGMPKERFSAEFPKEGPSILRIQQVVRGDSAAYFCASSTGLRQPQHFGDGTRLSIL.